The 13 T cell receptor beta chains below come from one sample, sequenced in a study of CD8 T cells in Susac syndrome. Random-hexamer reverse transcription was applied to about 0.45 to 1 ug RNA. TCRdb re-called the immunoSEQ multiplex PCR reads through MiXCR, storing one row per CDR3 protein. The sample has more than 65,000 distinct CDR3 sequences, 95% seen once. Sequences were obtained from CD8+ T cells from PBMCs. Receptor source: a human donor in good health.

V gene TRBV7-9 combines with J gene TRBJ1-5; no definite D call. The germline V gene encodes CDR1 SEHNR and CDR2 FQNEAQ (reference sequence). The V end was cut by 1 base, the J end by 7 bases, with 11 bases between. The CDR3 sequence is 14 residues long. CDR3 in amino acids: CASSLEARGQPQHF. The CDR3 nucleotides read TGTGCCAGCAGCTTAGAGGCTCGAGGGCAGCCCCAGCATTTT.

V and J are TRBV6-6 and TRBJ2-3, with 9 bases matching TRBD2. This CDR3 spans 15 amino acids. V dropped 6 bases and J dropped 5; count of bases not matched to a gene: 9. Germline V lookup: CDR1 MNHNY, CDR2 SVGAGI (reference sequence). CDR3 sequence (DNA): TGTGCCAGCAGCCCCGGGCGGGGGGGCCGAGATACGCAGTATTTT. Protein sequence: CASSPGRGGRDTQYF.

V usage is TRBV5-1 and J usage is TRBJ1-1, with D uncertain. Germline CDR1 is SGHRS and CDR2 is YFSETQ. V was trimmed by 0 bases and J by 0 bases, leaving 9 bases between them. The CDR3 has 15 amino acids. In DNA form, the CDR3 reads TGCGCCAGCAGCTTGGAGGCGGCGGTGAACACTGAAGCTTTCTTT. Translating it yields CASSLEAAVNTEAFF.

The V and J genes are TRBV25-1 and TRBJ1-6, with D hard to call. Germline loops: CDR1 MGHDK, CDR2 SYGVNS. Trimming took 1 base from V and 8 from J, leaving 3 bases between them. The CDR3 is 12 amino acids. The CDR3 loop reads CASSELYSPLHF. The CDR3 DNA reads TGTGCCAGCAGTGAATTGTATTCACCCCTCCACTTT.

The V and J genes are TRBV27 and TRBJ2-2; no clear D. CDR3 size: 11 residues. CDR1 is MNHEY and CDR2 is SMNVEV in the germline V gene (reference sequence). The V gene lost 5 bases and the J gene lost 5 bases, with 3 bases spanning the gap. The CDR3 nucleotides are TGTGCCAGCAGTCAAACCGGGGAGCTGTTTTTT. It codes for CASSQTGELFF.

This chain connects TRBV7-9 to TRBJ2-3; 7 bases are a match to TRBD1. Germline V gene data show CDR1 as SEHNR and CDR2 as FQNEAQ (reference sequence). The CDR3 has 16 residues. Trimming took 5 bases from V and 2 from J; bases not matched to a gene: 10. The CDR3 region has the DNA TGTGCCAGCAGCACCCTGGACAGGCGGATCACAGATACGCAGTATTTT. Translation: CASSTLDRRITDTQYF.

The J gene is TRBJ2-3, the V gene TRBV6-5, with 8 bases identical to TRBD2. The CDR3 runs to 14 residues. V was pared by 6 bases and J by 6 bases, with 8 bases of the junction left unmatched. Germline CDR1 MNHEY, CDR2 SVGAGI. As DNA, the CDR3 is TGTGCCAGCAGCACCGGGGGGGATGCGGATACGCAGTATTTT. Its translation is CASSTGGDADTQYF.

The chain has TRBV4-1 and TRBJ2-7, with D perhaps given as TRBD1 or TRBD2 (5 bases each). The CDR3 loop spans 13 amino acids. CDR1 MGHRA and CDR2 YSYEKL come from the germline V gene. The V end was cut by 6 bases, the J end by 3 bases, with 12 bases between. The CDR3 here is CASRAGAGYEQYV. The CDR3 DNA reads TGCGCCAGCAGGGCCGGGGCGGGCTACGAGCAGTACGTC.

The DNA for the CDR3 is TGTGCCAGCTCACCATCGACAGGGCTTACAGATACGCAGTATTTT. Amino acids: CASSPSTGLTDTQYF. The rearrangement links TRBV18 to TRBJ2-3, with 7 bases identical to TRBD1. Germline CDR1 reads KGHSH; CDR2 reads LQKENI. V shed 2 bases and J 3 bases; nucleotides not matched to a gene: 5. There are 15 residues in the CDR3.

The gene calls are TRBV15 and TRBJ2-6; the D is unclear. V lost 0 bases, J lost 6 bases, and 9 bases lay in between. Looked up from germline, CDR1 is LNHNV and CDR2 is YYDKDF (reference sequence). This CDR3 comprises 15 residues. CDR3 bases: TGTGCCACCAGCAGAGATTCTGGCGAGGCCAACGTCCTGACTTTC. This sequence encodes CATSRDSGEANVLTF.

This clonotype came up once. V gene TRBV5-1 combines with J gene TRBJ1-2, with 7 positions matching TRBD1. V lost 0 bases, J lost 6 bases, and 8 bases stayed unmatched. The CDR3 extends over 15 amino acids. The germline gives CDR1 SGHRS, CDR2 YFSETQ. This chain's CDR3 is CASSLAPGQLDGYTF. The CDR3 DNA is TGCGCCAGCAGCTTGGCTCCGGGACAGCTAGATGGCTACACCTTC.

The rearrangement links TRBV29-1 to TRBJ2-1; no reliable D call. Trimming took 7 bases from V and 2 from J, leaving 9 bases between them. The germline V gene has CDR1 SQVTM and CDR2 ANQGSEA. The CDR3 length is 12 residues. In DNA form, the CDR3 reads TGCAGCGGGGTCCCCACCTACAATGAGCAGTTCTTC. Its protein product is CSGVPTYNEQFF.

This chain joins TRBV6-6 and TRBJ1-5, with D perhaps matching TRBD1 (6 bases). The V gene's germline CDR1 is MNHNY and CDR2 SVGAGI (reference sequence). CDR3 length equals 15 residues. The V end was cut by 8 bases, the J end by 2 bases, with 16 bases between. Written as DNA, the CDR3 is TGTGCCAGCCGGGAGGCAGGGGTCGGCAATCAGCCCCAGCATTTT. Its translation is CASREAGVGNQPQHF.